These 28 T cell receptor beta chains originate from one sample sequenced in a study of monozygotic twins with inflammatory bowel disease. TCRdb re-analyzed the 5' RACE reads; it lists each CDR3 protein once, without DNA. Recorded for this sample: about 450,000 distinct CDR3 sequences. The sequencing sample was made of blood. The receptors shown here come from a human donor with ulcerative colitis or Crohn's disease, or a healthy co-twin of an affected twin (not recorded which).

This chain uses TRBV28 with TRBJ1-1; with no DNA, the TCRdb D assignment of TRBD1 cannot be verified. Germline V gene data show CDR1 as MDHEN and CDR2 as SYDVKM. CDR3 length: 13 amino acids. The CDR3 region is CASHKQGETEAFF.

The chain employs TRBV4-2 and TRBJ2-7. The CDR3 sequence is 19 residues long. Germline V gives CDR1 LGHNA, CDR2 YNFKEQ. CDR3 sequence: CASSQEADMEFTDSYEQYF.

The chain recombines TRBV9 with TRBJ1-2. The germline gives CDR1 SGDLS, CDR2 YYNGEE. CDR3 length equals 12 residues. CDR3 protein: CASSDSYYGYTF.

This chain joins TRBV3-1 and TRBJ1-1. The CDR3 covers 14 residues. Germline V CDR1 and CDR2: LGHDT, YNNKEL (reference sequence). The CDR3 sequence: CASSQIHLNTEAFF.

The gene calls are TRBV24-1 and TRBJ1-4; TCRdb names TRBD1, which stays unverified in the absence of DNA. The CDR3 has 16 residues. The germline V gene has CDR1 KGHDR and CDR2 SFDVKD. CDR3 in amino acids: CATSDGLGARNEKLFF.

The V and J genes are TRBV20-1 and TRBJ2-7; the TCRdb D gene call, TRBD1, has no DNA to confirm it. Germline CDR1 and CDR2: DFQATT and SNEGSKA (reference sequence). The CDR3 consists of 14 residues. The CDR3 is CSARWPLDRGEQYF.

The chain links TRBV7-3 to TRBJ2-3; TCRdb picks TRBD2, but there is no DNA to check that call. Germline CDR1 SGHTA, CDR2 FQGTGA. There are 15 residues in the CDR3. This CDR3 is CASSFLGLLTDTQYF.

The genes are TRBV7-8 and TRBJ1-1; TCRdb's assignment of TRBD1 cannot be checked, as there is no DNA. This CDR3 has 15 residues. The V gene's germline CDR1 is SGHVS and CDR2 FQNEAQ. CDR3 amino acids: CASSKTERVTNEAFF.

The chain combines TRBV7-3 with TRBJ1-6; TCRdb lists TRBD1, though no DNA is available to test this call. The CDR3 is made up of 15 amino acids. Germline loops: CDR1 SGHTA, CDR2 FQGTGA. CDR3 amino acids: CASSLTAGAGSPLHF.

V gene TRBV11-2 combines with J gene TRBJ2-1; TCRdb's D gene call, TRBD2, goes unchecked for lack of DNA. The CDR3 is 14 amino acids. In germline, CDR1 is SGHAT, CDR2 FQNNGV. CDR3 amino acids: CASSLSLAEGEQFF.

V gene TRBV27 combines with J gene TRBJ2-2. The CDR3 extends over 14 amino acids. The germline V gene encodes CDR1 MNHEY and CDR2 SMNVEV (reference sequence). CDR3 region: CASSGQEPTGELFF.

The gene calls are TRBV7-9 and TRBJ2-3; TCRdb gives TRBD1 as the D gene, but with no DNA this cannot be confirmed. Per the germline V gene, CDR1 is SEHNR and CDR2 is FQNEAQ (reference sequence). This CDR3 has 15 residues. The CDR3 reads CASSPPGTPTDTQYF.

The V and J genes are TRBV10-3 and TRBJ2-7; TCRdb lists TRBD1, though no DNA is available to test this call. Germline loops: CDR1 ENHRY, CDR2 SYGVKD. This CDR3 has 12 residues. This CDR3 is CAIRTETYEQYF.

This chain connects TRBV12-3 or TRBV12-4 to TRBJ1-1. The CDR3 has 12 amino acids. This CDR3 reads CASSFVGLGAFF.

This chain links TRBV7-3 with TRBJ2-2; TCRdb indicates TRBD2, and absent DNA this call remains unverified. CDR1 and CDR2 (germline): SGHTA, FQGTGA. The CDR3 consists of 15 residues. This chain's CDR3 is CASSVTGTSPGELFF.

The V and J genes are TRBV5-4 and TRBJ2-7; TCRdb proposes TRBD1, but this gene call is untestable without DNA. From germline, CDR1 is SGHNT and CDR2 YYREEE (reference sequence). The length of the CDR3 is 15 residues. CDR3 region: CASSTSGGGTYEQYF. Combining the CDR3 with reference TRBV5-4 and TRBJ2-7 gives the whole variable domain ETGVTQSPTHLIKTRGQQVTLRCSSQSGHNTVSWYQQALGQGPQFIFQYYREEENGRGNFPPRFSGLQFPNYSSELNVNALELDDSALYLCASSTSGGGTYEQYFGPGTRLTVT.

The chain couples TRBV29-1 to TRBJ2-7; TCRdb lists TRBD2, though no DNA is available to test this call. CDR3 length: 11 amino acids. CDR1 SQVTM and CDR2 ANQGSEA come from the germline V gene. The CDR3 protein is CSVLAMDEQYF.

This chain's CDR3 is CATSSTGFYEQYF. The chain is built from TRBV24-1 and TRBJ2-7; TCRdb's D call of TRBD1 is untestable without DNA. There are 13 residues in the CDR3. CDR1 and CDR2 from the germline V gene are KGHDR and SFDVKD.

This chain connects TRBV7-2 to TRBJ2-5. The germline V gene has CDR1 SGHTA and CDR2 FQGNSA. The CDR3 is 14 residues long. The CDR3 reads CASSLGSNQGTQYF.

The chain links TRBV4-1 to TRBJ1-6; TCRdb lists TRBD1, though no DNA is available to test this call. Germline CDR1 is MGHRA and CDR2 is YSYEKL. This CDR3 contains 16 residues. CDR3 residues: CASSQPMGTGYSPLHF.

This chain uses TRBV11-1 with TRBJ1-1; TCRdb indicates TRBD1, and absent DNA this call remains unverified. The CDR3 totals 13 residues. The V gene's germline CDR1 is SGHAT and CDR2 FQDESV (reference sequence). The CDR3 protein is CASSLRQVGEAFF.

The chain carries TRBV29-1 and TRBJ2-5; TCRdb's D call of TRBD1 is untestable without DNA. Germline V gene lookup returns CDR1 SQVTM and CDR2 ANQGSEA. The CDR3 spans 12 residues. CDR3: CSVGQGTLAQYF.

The chain is built from TRBV5-1 and TRBJ2-7. CDR1 is SGHRS and CDR2 is YFSETQ in the germline V gene. The CDR3 consists of 13 residues. This CDR3 reads CASSITDSYEQYF.

The chain carries TRBV6-2 or TRBV6-3 and TRBJ1-5; TCRdb proposes TRBD1, but this gene call is untestable without DNA. The CDR3 is 15 residues long. The V gene's germline CDR1 is MNHEY and CDR2 SVGEGT. The CDR3 protein is CASSQRQGGNQPQHF.

Here the CDR3 reads CASSLVYGSAPDTQYF. The chain employs TRBV7-2 and TRBJ2-3; TCRdb lists TRBD1, though no DNA is available to test this call. The V gene's germline CDR1 is SGHTA and CDR2 FQGNSA. CDR3 length equals 16 residues.

V usage is TRBV9 and J usage is TRBJ2-2; there is no DNA to check the TCRdb D call of TRBD2. The CDR3 contains 15 residues. Germline V CDR1 and CDR2: SGDLS, YYNGEE. The chain's CDR3 is CASSVEGGNTGELFF.

This chain links TRBV27 with TRBJ1-1; checking the TCRdb D call of TRBD1 is not possible without DNA. Germline V gives CDR1 MNHEY, CDR2 SMNVEV (reference sequence). This CDR3 spans 15 amino acids. The CDR3 here is CASSYRGQVSTEAFF.

V gene TRBV12-3 or TRBV12-4 combines with J gene TRBJ2-7. The CDR3 sequence is 13 residues long. CDR3 sequence reads: CASSFRRAYEQYF.